This T cell receptor (beta chain) was identified in a study of T cell repertoires in cytomegalovirus infection. Study as a whole: HLA-C-restricted CMV epitopes, recently identified, and well-studied HLA-B-restricted ones were used by the study.

Only a few counts were recorded for this clonotype. Antigen specificity is unknown. Each CDR3 protein gets one entry after TCRdb re-called the reads with MiXCR. The sample has around 430,000 distinct CDR3 sequences, roughly 42% seen once. Sequences were derived from cultured PBMCs, sampled from culture after CMV antigen stimulation. This clonotype originated in a human donor in good health (CMV status not recorded). Some clones in this sample may be carry-over from other donors' samples.

CDR3 in DNA: TGTGCCAGCAGCTTATCCAGTTGGCAGCCCCAGCATTTT. This encodes CASSLSSWQPQHF. V is TRBV7-8 and J is TRBJ1-5; unclear D gene. This CDR3 is 13 amino acids long. The V gene's germline CDR1 is SGHVS and CDR2 FQNEAQ. Trimming shortened V by 2 bases and J by 7 bases, and 9 bases separated the two germline ends.